The clone carrying this T cell receptor beta chain occurred many times. TCRdb re-called the RT-PCR reads with MiXCR, one entry per CDR3 protein. Here the sample spans approximately 720,000 distinct CDR3 sequences, approximately 14% being singletons. The V gene lost 4 bases and the J gene lost 0 bases, with 4 bases spanning the gap. The CDR3 length is 13 residues. CDR1 SGHTA and CDR2 FQGNSA come from the germline V gene. The rearrangement links TRBV7-2 to TRBJ1-3; the D is unclear. The clonotype comes from a female donor in good health, serving as a healthy control. The sequencing sample was made of memory CD4+ T cells from blood. The CDR3 DNA follows: TGTGCCAGCAGCTCCTACTCTGGAAACACCATATATTTT. This sequence encodes CASSSYSGNTIYF. The full variable domain, completed using reference TRBV7-2 and TRBJ1-3, is GAGVSQSPSNKVTEKGKDVELRCDPISGHTALYWYRQSLGQGLEFLIYFQGNSAPDKSGLPSDRFSAERTGGSVSTLTIQRTQQEDSAVYLCASSSYSGNTIYFGEGSWLTVV.